Below are 16 T cell receptor beta chains sequenced from a single sample in a study of human T cells and chemical hapten exposure. TCRdb called the RACE reads again in MiXCR, with one record for every CDR3 protein. The data hold roughly 30,000 distinct CDR3 sequences, with nearly 7.5% observed a single time. The time point: healthy volunteer bleed at 2 weeks. The total RNA was obtained from whole blood that was not fractionated. The sequenced sample was whole blood. The receptors were gathered from a human donor in good health. Some clones in this sample may be carry-over from other donors' samples.

This clonotype was seen many times. The CDR3 reads CASSLGSYEQYF. The CDR3 DNA follows: TGTGCCAGCAGTTTAGGCAGCTACGAGCAGTACTTC. This rearrangement joins TRBV28 to TRBJ2-7; D gene unclear. The CDR3 extends over 12 amino acids. CDR1 and CDR2 from the germline V gene are MDHEN and SYDVKM. Trimming removed 2 bases from V and 3 bases from J, with 5 bases in between.

V usage is TRBV7-2 and J usage is TRBJ2-3; 10 positions match TRBD2. CDR1 is SGHTA, CDR2 FQGNSA, per germline. V trimming: 5 bases; J trimming: 3 bases; junction bases outside the gene matches: 11. The CDR3 length is 17 residues. The CDR3 DNA reads TGTGCCAGCAGCCCTCGACCGGCTAGCGGGAGTACAGATACGCAGTATTTT. Translated, it gives CASSPRPASGSTDTQYF. The complete variable domain, with remaining parts taken from reference TRBV7-2 and TRBJ2-3, reads GAGVSQSPSNKVTEKGKDVELRCDPISGHTALYWYRQSLGQGLEFLIYFQGNSAPDKSGLPSDRFSAERTGGSVSTLTIQRTQQEDSAVYLCASSPRPASGSTDTQYFGPGTRLTVL.

In its sample, this clonotype was seen many times. The CDR3 DNA sequence: TGTGCCAGCCGGGAGTTCTCGAACACTGAAGCTTTCTTT. This sequence encodes CASREFSNTEAFF. This chain uses TRBV28 with TRBJ1-1; the D is unclear. Germline V gene lookup returns CDR1 MDHEN and CDR2 SYDVKM. Trimming shortened V by 8 bases and J by 1 base, and 11 bases separated the two germline ends. The CDR3 is made up of 13 amino acids.

This clonotype was seen ten or more times. The V and J genes are TRBV28 and TRBJ2-5; 7 nucleotides match TRBD2. Germline CDR1 and CDR2: MDHEN and SYDVKM. The junction had 7 bases not matched to a gene; V was cut back by 4 bases and J by 2 bases. This CDR3 comprises 15 residues. The CDR3 sequence: CASSSPWGGQETQYF. DNA for the CDR3: TGTGCCAGCAGTTCCCCCTGGGGAGGGCAAGAGACCCAGTACTTC.

This clonotype was detected ten times or more. The chain recombines TRBV28 with TRBJ2-2, with 8 bases that match TRBD1. The CDR3 has 14 amino acids. J lost 6 bases, V lost 6 bases, and 6 bases had no gene match. CDR1 is MDHEN, CDR2 SYDVKM, per germline. DNA for the CDR3: TGTGCCAGCAGGATCACAGGGGGAGCCGGGGAGCTGTTTTTT. This translates into CASRITGGAGELFF.

This clonotype appeared many times. The chain is built from TRBV20-1 and TRBJ1-6; the match to TRBD1 covers 7 bases. Germline CDR1 DFQATT, CDR2 SNEGSKA (reference sequence). This CDR3 is 15 amino acids long. V was clipped by 3 bases and J by 7 bases; unmatched bases: 9. This CDR3 is CSASPRGVGNSPLHF. CDR3 DNA: TGCAGTGCTAGCCCCAGGGGGGTTGGGAATTCACCCCTCCACTTT.

This clonotype appeared many times. The chain is built from TRBV6-5 and TRBJ2-7; D is undetermined. The germline V gene encodes CDR1 MNHEY and CDR2 SVGAGI. V lost 4 bases to trimming and J lost 0 bases, with 16 bases between them. CDR3 size: 16 residues. CDR3 DNA sequence: TGTGCCAGCAGTTCCCATACCGGGCAGAGCTCCTACGAGCAGTACTTC. Residues: CASSSHTGQSSYEQYF.

The chain employs TRBV2 and TRBJ2-1, with 11 nucleotides matching TRBD2. The CDR3 has 13 amino acids. Germline CDR1 is SNHLY and CDR2 is FYNNEI. Germline trimming cut 4 bases from V and 10 bases from J; bases unmatched to any gene: 3. CDR3 bases: TGTGCCAGCAGTGCGACTAGCGGGATCGAGCAGTTCTTC. Translation: CASSATSGIEQFF. The full variable domain, in which reference TRBV2 and TRBJ2-1 provide the parts outside the CDR3, is EPEVTQTPSHQVTQMGQEVILRCVPISNHLYFYWYRQILGQKVEFLVSFYNNEISEKSEIFDDQFSVERPDGSNFTLKIRSTKLEDSAMYFCASSATSGIEQFFGPGTRLTVL.

This clonotype was observed many times. This CDR3 reads CSASKGAATFF. The DNA for the CDR3 is TGCAGTGCTAGTAAGGGGGCAGCGACTTTCTTT. The chain is built from TRBV20-1 and TRBJ1-1, with 7 bases that match TRBD1. V trimming: 3 bases; J trimming: 12 bases; junction bases outside the gene matches: 7. Germline CDR1 reads DFQATT; CDR2 reads SNEGSKA (reference sequence). The length of the CDR3 is 11 residues.

This clonotype was detected many times. The V and J genes are TRBV2 and TRBJ1-6; the D gene is possibly TRBD1 (6 bases). Germline CDR1 is SNHLY and CDR2 is FYNNEI. The CDR3 spans 13 residues. Trimming removed 8 bases at V and 9 bases at J, with 14 bases between. CDR3 protein: CASDRDTGSPLHF. The CDR3 bases are TGTGCCAGCGACCGGGACACCGGTTCACCCCTCCACTTT. Full variable domain (rest looked up from reference TRBV2 and TRBJ1-6): EPEVTQTPSHQVTQMGQEVILRCVPISNHLYFYWYRQILGQKVEFLVSFYNNEISEKSEIFDDQFSVERPDGSNFTLKIRSTKLEDSAMYFCASDRDTGSPLHFGNGTRLTVT.

J is TRBJ1-5 and V is TRBV30; 8 bases fit TRBD1. The CDR3 loop spans 13 amino acids. The germline gives CDR1 GTSNPN, CDR2 SVGIG (reference sequence). J was trimmed by 8 bases and V by 1 base; bases with no gene match: 4. CDR3 sequence (DNA): TGTGCCTGGAGTGGAACAGGGGGGAAGCCCCAGCATTTT. Its translation: CAWSGTGGKPQHF.

By sample share, this clonotype is medium-sized. J is TRBJ2-3 and V is TRBV29-1; a possible D gene is TRBD2 (7 bases). This CDR3 is built from 15 residues. In germline, CDR1 is SQVTM, CDR2 ANQGSEA. V lost 8 bases and J lost 4, with 22 bases in between. The CDR3 DNA reads as TGCAGCTCTCTGGGGGGGCTGGGAAGTCCAGATACGCAGTATTTT. This codes for CSSLGGLGSPDTQYF.

This clonotype occurred many times. The CDR3 is CSARVGSNQPQHF. The CDR3 DNA sequence: TGCAGTGCTAGAGTGGGGAGCAATCAGCCCCAGCATTTT. V is TRBV20-1 and J is TRBJ1-5, with D hard to call. Germline CDR1 reads DFQATT; CDR2 reads SNEGSKA (reference sequence). V was trimmed by 1 base and J by 1 base, leaving 5 bases between them. CDR3 length equals 13 residues.

This clonotype was found a few times. V and J are TRBV4-2 and TRBJ2-7; 8 nucleotides line up with TRBD2. The CDR3 extends over 14 amino acids. After removal of 4 bases from V and 11 bases from J, the junction contained 13 bases not matched to a gene. The germline CDR1 and CDR2 sequences are LGHNA and YNFKEQ. The CDR3 loop is CASSPGGDRKMKYF. The CDR3 bases are TGTGCCAGCAGCCCCGGGGGGGATCGTAAAATGAAGTACTTC.

Comments on this clonotype: One base away lies a much larger clone, so this may be a sequencing read error. This chain links TRBV20-1 with TRBJ2-7; D assignment may be TRBD1 or TRBD2 (5 bases each). The V end was cut by 0 bases, the J end by 6 bases, with 21 bases between. Germline CDR1 and CDR2: DFQATT and SNEGSKA (reference sequence). This CDR3 contains 16 residues. The CDR3 coding sequence is TGCAGTGCTAGAGATTTTCTATCGGGGCGCGGGCGCGAGCAGTACTTC. Amino acids: CSARDFLSGRGREQYF.

The sample holds a few counts of this clonotype. V is TRBV12-3 or TRBV12-4 and J is TRBJ1-2; no reliable D call. The V end was cut by 6 bases, the J end by 6 bases, with 20 bases between. This CDR3 is 15 amino acids long. Written as DNA, the CDR3 is TGTGCCAGCAGACCCGACGGTCCTCTTAAGGATGGCTACACCTTC. It is translated as CASRPDGPLKDGYTF.